These 5 T cell receptor beta chains share one sample of origin, sequenced in a study of T cells in Graves' hyperthyroidism and ophthalmopathy. RNA transcripts provided the source from which TCR beta CDR3 regions were amplified. HTBI primers were used for first-round RT-PCR of the TCR CDR3. TCRdb itself ran the multiplex PCR reads through MiXCR, one entry per CDR3 protein. In the table there are 500,000 to 750,000 distinct CDR3 sequences, about 15% of which are singletons. Sequencing was done on a sample of blood. The receptors stem from a young woman with Graves' hyperthyroidism.

Worth noting for this clonotype: This sequence may be a read error, since a much larger clone differs from it by one base. The gene calls are TRBV11-2 and TRBJ2-1, with a possible D match to TRBD2 (5 bases). Germline V gene lookup returns CDR1 SGHAT and CDR2 FQNNGV. The CDR3 is made up of 18 amino acids. Trimming cost V 1 base and J 0 bases, with 16 bases left between them. The CDR3 protein is CASSLAPAVAFSYNEQFF. CDR3 sequence (DNA): TGTGCCAGCAGCTTAGCTCCGGCGGTAGCGTTCTCCTACAATGAGCAGTTCTTC.

This clonotype has at least ten counts. The chain combines TRBV11-2 with TRBJ1-1; D not resolved. Germline V lookup: CDR1 SGHAT, CDR2 FQNNGV. The CDR3 contains 13 residues. V dropped 5 bases and J dropped 3 bases, with 10 bases sitting between them. As DNA, the CDR3 is TGTGCCAGCAGCCACAATAGGGACACTGAAGCTTTCTTT. The encoded protein is CASSHNRDTEAFF.

The rearrangement links TRBV10-3 to TRBJ1-2; 9 bases fit TRBD1. Looked up from germline, CDR1 is ENHRY and CDR2 is SYGVKD. The CDR3 is 14 amino acids. V shed 5 bases and J 2 bases; nucleotides not matched to a gene: 3. CDR3 coding DNA: TGTGCCATCAGTAGGACAGGGGTAAACTATGGCTACACCTTC. As protein: CAISRTGVNYGYTF.

The chain recombines TRBV3-1 with TRBJ2-7, with TRBD2 identical over 11 bases. Losses at the gene ends were 6 bases for V and 8 bases for J; bases not matched to a gene: 12. This CDR3 is 15 amino acids long. Germline CDR1 and CDR2: LGHDT and YNNKEL (reference sequence). The CDR3 here is CASRDYTSGSAKQYF. The CDR3 nucleotides read TGTGCCAGCAGGGACTATACTAGCGGGAGCGCCAAGCAGTACTTC.

At least ten counts were recorded for this clonotype. The V call is TRBV7-2, the J call TRBJ2-1; D is undetermined. Per germline, CDR1 SGHTA and CDR2 FQGNSA. CDR3 length: 12 residues. Trimming cost V 2 bases and J 5 bases, with 4 bases left between them. The CDR3 protein is CASSLRNNEQFF. CDR3 coding DNA: TGTGCCAGCAGCTTACGTAACAATGAGCAGTTCTTC. Complete variable domain (other parts from reference TRBV7-2 and TRBJ2-1): GAGVSQSPSNKVTEKGKDVELRCDPISGHTALYWYRQSLGQGLEFLIYFQGNSAPDKSGLPSDRFSAERTGGSVSTLTIQRTQQEDSAVYLCASSLRNNEQFFGPGTRLTVL.